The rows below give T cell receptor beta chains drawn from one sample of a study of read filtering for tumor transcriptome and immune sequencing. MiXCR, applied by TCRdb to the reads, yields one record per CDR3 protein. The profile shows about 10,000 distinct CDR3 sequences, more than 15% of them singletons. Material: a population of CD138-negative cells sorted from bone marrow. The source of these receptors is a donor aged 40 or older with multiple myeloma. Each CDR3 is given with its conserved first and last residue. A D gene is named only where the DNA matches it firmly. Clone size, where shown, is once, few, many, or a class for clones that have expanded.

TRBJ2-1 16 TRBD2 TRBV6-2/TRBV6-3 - TGTGCCAGCAACGGGGGGGGTTACTTCGTCTACAAGGAGCAGTTCTTC CASNGGGYFVYKEQFF
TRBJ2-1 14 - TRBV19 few TGTGCCAGTAGTATAAGGAAGGGCTACAGTGAGCAGCTCTTC CASSIRKGYSEQLF
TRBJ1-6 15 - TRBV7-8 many TGTGCCAGCAGCTTAGAAGGGGGAAGGAATTCACCCCTCCACTTT CASSLEGGRNSPLHF
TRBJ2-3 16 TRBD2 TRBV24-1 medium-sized TGTGCCACCAGTGAGGCTAGCGGGGGCCGCCCAGATACGCAGTATTTT CATSEASGGRPDTQYF
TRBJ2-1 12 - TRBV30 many TGTGCCTGGAGAGATACAGGGAATGAGCAGTTCTTC CAWRDTGNEQFF
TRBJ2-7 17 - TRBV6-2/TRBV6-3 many TGTGCCAGCAGTAGAATCTTGTTAACAGGGTCCTCCTACGAGCAGTACTTC CASSRILLTGSSYEQYF
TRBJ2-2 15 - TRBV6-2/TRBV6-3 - TGTGCCAACAGTGGTCAGGACTGGGCCCAAGGGGAGCTGTTTTTT CANSGQDWAQGELFF
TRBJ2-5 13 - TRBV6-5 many TGTGCCAGCAAGCTCGGGCTCCAAGAGACCCAGTACTTC CASKLGLQETQYF
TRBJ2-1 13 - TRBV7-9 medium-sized TGTGCCAGCAGCTTGAATGGGCAAGATGAGCAGTTCTTC CASSLNGQDEQFF
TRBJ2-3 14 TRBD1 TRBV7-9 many TGTGCCAGCAGCTTAGATGACAGGGCAGATACGCAGTATTTT CASSLDDRADTQYF
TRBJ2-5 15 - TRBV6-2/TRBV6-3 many TGTGCCAGCAGTTACGACGGAAGATCACAAGAGACCCAGTACTTC CASSYDGRSQETQYF
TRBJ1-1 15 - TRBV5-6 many TGTGCCAGCAGCTTCCTCGGGGGGCAAGTCACTGAAGCTTTCTTT CASSFLGGQVTEAFF
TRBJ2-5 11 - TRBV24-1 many TGTGCCACGGCGAGGGAGGAGACCCAGTACTTC CATAREETQYF
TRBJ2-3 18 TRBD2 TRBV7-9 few TGTGCCAGCCGAATTAGAAGGGGGACTAGCGGACCCGAAGATACGCAGTATTTT CASRIRRGTSGPEDTQYF
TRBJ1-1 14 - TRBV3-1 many TGTGCCAGCAGGAGGGGGGAAGGGAACACTGAAGCTTTCTTT CASRRGEGNTEAFF
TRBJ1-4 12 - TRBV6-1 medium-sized TGTGCCAGCAGTGGTCAGGGGGAAAAACTGTTTTTT CASSGQGEKLFF
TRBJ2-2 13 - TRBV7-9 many TGTGCCAGCAGCTTAGCACCACACGGGGAGCTGTTTTTT CASSLAPHGELFF
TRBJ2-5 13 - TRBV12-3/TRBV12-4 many TGTGCCAGCAGTTTGGACCCGGGGGAGACCCAGTACTTC CASSLDPGETQYF
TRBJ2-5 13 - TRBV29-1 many TGCAGCGTTGAGCGGCAGGGACAAGAGACCCAGTACTTC CSVERQGQETQYF
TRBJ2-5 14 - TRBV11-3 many TGTGCCAGCAGCTCGGGGGGCCTTGAAGAGACCCAGTACTTC CASSSGGLEETQYF